The 27 T cell receptor beta chains below come from one sample, sequenced in a study of blood T cell repertoires in COVID-19. TCRdb's copy holds only in-frame clones and misses some; the assay was immunoSEQ multiplex PCR. The repertoire consists of roughly 32,000 clones, with about 86% occurring once and the leading ten covering roughly 6%. Material for sequencing was peripheral blood. Every receptor here comes from a woman of 80 years or more with active or convalescent COVID-19.

This clone was seen only once. The rearrangement joins TRBV7-9 to TRBJ1-3; the match to TRBD1 covers 11 bases. CDR3 length: 14 amino acids. Germline assignment: CDR1 SEHNR and CDR2 FQNEAQ (reference sequence). V dropped 5 bases and J dropped 7; count of bases not matched to a gene: 4. The DNA for the CDR3 is TGTGCCAGCAGCCCGGGACAGGGGGTTAACACCATATATTTT. Amino acid sequence: CASSPGQGVNTIYF.

CDR3: CASSTGTGTGELFF. For the CDR3, the DNA is TGCGCCAGCAGCACCGGGACAGGGACCGGGGAGCTGTTTTTT. The gene calls are TRBV5-1 and TRBJ2-2; 9 bases line up with TRBD1. V was pared by 4 bases and J by 5 bases, with 3 bases of the junction left unmatched. Germline V lookup: CDR1 SGHRS, CDR2 YFSETQ. The CDR3 is 14 residues long.

The chain has TRBV19 and TRBJ1-2, with D possibly TRBD1 on 5 matching bases. Trimming took 5 bases from V and 0 from J, leaving 10 bases between them. CDR3 length: 14 amino acids. Germline V gene lookup returns CDR1 LNHDA and CDR2 SQIVND (reference sequence). CDR3 sequence reads: CASSARGANYGYTF. The DNA for the CDR3 is TGTGCCAGTAGTGCGCGGGGGGCTAACTATGGCTACACCTTC. Filled out from reference TRBV19 and TRBJ1-2, the complete variable domain reads DGGITQSPKYLFRKEGQNVTLSCEQNLNHDAMYWYRQDPGQGLRLIYYSQIVNDFQKGDIAEGYSVSREKKESFPLTVTSAQKNPTAFYLCASSARGANYGYTFGSGTRLTVV.

The chain combines TRBV25-1 with TRBJ2-3; 7 positions match TRBD1. The J segment lost 2 bases and the V segment lost 5 bases, leaving 7 bases of the junction unmatched. Germline V gives CDR1 MGHDK, CDR2 SYGVNS. The CDR3 contains 15 residues. CDR3 DNA sequence: TGTGCCAGCAGTAAACAGGGGCTGGCCACAGATACGCAGTATTTT. Encoded protein: CASSKQGLATDTQYF.

The J gene is TRBJ2-1, the V gene TRBV18; D perhaps matches TRBD1 (5 bases). The germline CDR1 and CDR2 sequences are KGHSH and LQKENI. V was shortened by 6 bases and J by 7 bases, with 10 bases between the two germline ends. The CDR3 has 12 residues. This CDR3 reads CASSPKGNEQFF. In DNA, the CDR3 is TGTGCCAGCTCTCCGAAGGGGAATGAGCAGTTCTTC.

The CDR3 bases are TGTGCCAGCAGTTTCCCCCCCGGGGAGACCCAGTACTTC. Its translation is CASSFPPGETQYF. The gene calls are TRBV12-3 or TRBV12-4 and TRBJ2-5; D uncertain. Trimming took off 3 bases at V and 5 bases at J, with 10 bases between the two ends. This CDR3 contains 13 residues.

The chain recombines TRBV18 with TRBJ2-2, with unresolved D. Germline loops: CDR1 KGHSH, CDR2 LQKENI. Trimming removed 3 bases at V and 6 bases at J, with 8 bases between. CDR3 length equals 13 residues. The CDR3 nucleotides are TGTGCCAGCTCACCTATATTCCCCGGGGAGCTGTTTTTT. Amino acids: CASSPIFPGELFF.

This clone was seen a handful of times. V usage is TRBV4-2 and J usage is TRBJ2-1; the D gene is possibly TRBD2 (5 bases). The CDR3 is made up of 15 amino acids. V shed 0 bases and J shed 5 bases, with 11 bases lying between them. Germline CDR1 and CDR2: LGHNA and YNFKEQ. CDR3 sequence reads: CASSQEGVSNNEQFF. The CDR3 DNA reads TGTGCCAGCAGCCAAGAGGGAGTGTCGAACAATGAGCAGTTCTTC.

The chain is built from TRBV2 and TRBJ1-6; 10 bases are shared with TRBD1. V dropped 6 bases and J dropped 16; count of bases not matched to a gene: 21. CDR3 size: 17 residues. Germline V gene sequence: CDR1 SNHLY, CDR2 FYNNEI. CDR3 nucleotide sequence: TGTGCCAGCAGCCCGGGACAGGGGATGAAGGGATCAGGTGAACTCCACTTT. Its translation: CASSPGQGMKGSGELHF.

Notes on this clone: At one end, the junction sequence differs from germline, possibly due to a read error. V is TRBV12-3 or TRBV12-4 and J is TRBJ2-1; D gene unclear. The CDR3 is made up of 11 amino acids. The CDR3 DNA is TGTGCCAGCAGTTTATACAGTGAGCAGTTCTTC. Translated: CASSLYSEQFF.

The J gene is TRBJ2-1, the V gene TRBV7-2; TRBD1 might be the D (7 bases). The CDR3 extends over 16 amino acids. Trimming took off 4 bases at V and 3 bases at J, with 16 bases between the two ends. Per germline, CDR1 SGHTA and CDR2 FQGNSA. CDR3 in amino acids: CASSSAGGQSYNEQFF. The CDR3 coding sequence is TGTGCCAGCAGCTCGGCCGGGGGACAGAGCTACAATGAGCAGTTCTTC.

The chain joins TRBV5-6 to TRBJ2-1; D perhaps matches TRBD2 (6 bases). The ends were cut back, 6 bases at V and 3 bases at J, with 16 bases in the middle. CDR1 is SGHDT, CDR2 YYEEEE, per germline. This CDR3 has 15 residues. The DNA of the CDR3 is TGTGCCAGCATCTCTTCGGGGGAGATCTACAATGAGCAGTTCTTC. Its translation is CASISSGEIYNEQFF.

The rearrangement joins TRBV21-1 to TRBJ2-1; the D call TRBD1 from the table was never checked on the DNA. TRBV21-1 is an annotated pseudogene. The CDR3 contains 14 residues. In DNA form, the CDR3 reads TGTGCCAGCAGCAATCGGGCAGGGGGCAATGAGCAGTTCTTC. This translates into CASSNRAGGNEQFF.

V and J are TRBV15 and TRBJ2-2; D not certain. V was shortened by 5 bases and J by 1 base, with 5 bases between the two germline ends. This CDR3 region has 13 residues. Germline CDR1 and CDR2: LNHNV and YYDKDF (reference sequence). In nucleotides, the CDR3 is TGTGCCACCAGCCGCGGGAACACCGGGGAGCTGTTTTTT. It specifies CATSRGNTGELFF.

This chain connects TRBV2 to TRBJ1-5, with TRBD1 as a possible D gene (6 bases). The V end was cut by 2 bases, the J end by 4 bases, with 12 bases between. The CDR3 length is 15 residues. Germline V gives CDR1 SNHLY, CDR2 FYNNEI. The chain's CDR3 is CASSERGRGNQPQHF. CDR3 coding DNA: TGTGCCAGCAGTGAACGGGGGAGGGGGAATCAGCCCCAGCATTTT.

The rearrangement links TRBV7-9 to TRBJ1-2; no firm D call. Between the trimmed V and J ends, which lost 5 bases and 1 base, there was a span of 5 bases. Germline CDR1 reads SEHNR; CDR2 reads FQNEAQ (reference sequence). The CDR3 has 12 amino acids. The CDR3 nucleotides read TGTGCCAGCAGCCCCATTAACTATGGCTACACCTTC. Its translation: CASSPINYGYTF.

The chain combines TRBV7-9 with TRBJ2-1, with 7 positions matching TRBD2. This CDR3 contains 14 residues. V was pared by 3 bases and J by 5 bases, with 4 bases of the junction left unmatched. Germline lookup yields CDR1 SEHNR and CDR2 FQNEAQ (reference sequence). CDR3 sequence reads: CASSLASGNNEQFF. CDR3 coding DNA: TGTGCCAGCAGCTTGGCTAGCGGTAACAATGAGCAGTTCTTC.

This clone was detected a few times. The chain joins TRBV3-1 (or the pseudogene TRBV3-2) to TRBJ1-4; TRBD1 agrees at 7 bases. Germline values: CDR1 LGHDT, CDR2 YNNKEL (reference sequence). V lost 2 bases to trimming and J lost 3 bases; unmatched junction nucleotides: 3. CDR3 size: 15 residues. The CDR3 protein is CASSQQGEPNEKLFF. CDR3 coding DNA: TGTGCCAGCAGCCAACAGGGGGAGCCTAATGAAAAACTGTTTTTT.

The chain employs TRBV30 and TRBJ1-1; D gene ambiguous. The CDR3 covers 14 residues. Germline V gives CDR1 GTSNPN, CDR2 SVGIG (reference sequence). Trimming removed 0 bases at V and 5 bases at J, with 13 bases between. The DNA of the CDR3 is TGTGCCTGGAGTGTAGAAGGGCGAGGGACTGAAGCTTTCTTT. It translates to CAWSVEGRGTEAFF.

This clone was seen just once. V usage is TRBV2 and J usage is TRBJ2-6; 7 nucleotides line up with TRBD2. This CDR3 has 17 amino acids. Germline V gives CDR1 SNHLY, CDR2 FYNNEI. Trimming removed 3 bases from V and 4 bases from J; junction bases left unmatched: 9. The CDR3 DNA reads as TGTGCCAGCAGTGATCGGGGCGGGAGCCCCGGGGCCAACGTCCTGACTTTC. Translating gives CASSDRGGSPGANVLTF.

This sequence joins TRBV3-1 (or the pseudogene TRBV3-2) and TRBJ2-7; D perhaps matches TRBD1 (5 bases). The length of the CDR3 is 14 residues. The V end lost 1 base, the J end lost 4 bases, and 11 bases lay between the germline ends. Germline values: CDR1 LGHDT, CDR2 YNNKEL (reference sequence). CDR3 amino acids: CASSQALTVYEQYF. CDR3 DNA: TGTGCCAGCAGCCAAGCCTTGACAGTATACGAGCAGTACTTC.

V and J are TRBV4-1 and TRBJ2-1; D is ambiguous. CDR1 MGHRA and CDR2 YSYEKL come from the germline V gene. Trimming removed 0 bases at V and 2 bases at J, with 11 bases between. This CDR3 has 16 amino acids. The CDR3 loop is CASSQDERAPYNEQFF. CDR3 bases: TGCGCCAGCAGCCAAGACGAACGCGCACCCTACAATGAGCAGTTCTTC.

The V call is TRBV21-1, the J call TRBJ1-5. TRBV21-1 is an annotated pseudogene. This CDR3 is built from 11 residues. The CDR3 is CASRAGQPQHF. CDR3 sequence (DNA): TGTGCCAGCAGGGCGGGCCAGCCCCAGCATTTT.

The rearrangement links TRBV13 to TRBJ2-4; 10 nucleotides line up with TRBD2. The CDR3 runs to 15 residues. V lost 5 bases, J lost 6 bases, and 7 bases stayed unmatched. Germline-derived CDR1 and CDR2 are PRHDT and FYEKMQ (reference sequence). CDR3 loop: CASSLIAGGGNIQYF. The CDR3 nucleotides are TGTGCCAGCAGCCTCATAGCGGGAGGCGGAAACATTCAGTACTTC. The full variable domain, with the rest looked up from reference TRBV13 and TRBJ2-4, is AAGVIQSPRHLIKEKRETATLKCYPIPRHDTVYWYQQGPGQDPQFLISFYEKMQSDKGSIPDRFSAQQFSDYHSELNMSSLELGDSALYFCASSLIAGGGNIQYFGAGTRLSVL.

This clone was seen only a few times. The chain combines TRBV19 with TRBJ2-7; TRBD2 matches at 7 bases. Germline CDR1 is LNHDA and CDR2 is SQIVND (reference sequence). With 3 bases clipped from V and 1 base from J, the junction kept 6 bases outside the gene matches. This CDR3 region has 15 residues. In DNA form, the CDR3 reads TGTGCCAGTAGTATTACCCCTAGCGGTTCCTACGAGCAGTACTTC. This codes for CASSITPSGSYEQYF.

The rearrangement links TRBV18 to TRBJ1-4; D is ambiguous. The CDR3 covers 16 residues. V was pared by 3 bases and J by 0 bases, with 11 bases between. Germline CDR1 KGHSH, CDR2 LQKENI. The CDR3 protein is CASSPIVRATNEKLFF. In nucleotides, the CDR3 is TGTGCCAGCTCACCTATTGTACGAGCAACTAATGAAAAACTGTTTTTT.

This chain connects TRBV5-4 to TRBJ2-1, with D possibly being TRBD2 (6 bases). Per the germline V gene, CDR1 is SGHNT and CDR2 is YYREEE (reference sequence). With 6 bases removed from V and 13 bases from J, the gap between germline ends came to 14 bases. The CDR3 spans 11 residues. The CDR3 region is CASKWRESQFF. In DNA form, the CDR3 reads TGTGCCAGCAAGTGGAGGGAGAGTCAGTTCTTC.